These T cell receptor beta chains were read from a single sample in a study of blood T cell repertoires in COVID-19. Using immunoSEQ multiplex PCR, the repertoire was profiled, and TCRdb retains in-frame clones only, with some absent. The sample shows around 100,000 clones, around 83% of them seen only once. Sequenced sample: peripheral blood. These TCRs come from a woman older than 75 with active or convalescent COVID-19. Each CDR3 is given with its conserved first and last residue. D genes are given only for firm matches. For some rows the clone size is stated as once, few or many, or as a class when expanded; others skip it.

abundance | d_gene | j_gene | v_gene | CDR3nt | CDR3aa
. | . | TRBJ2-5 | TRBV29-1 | TGCAGCGGGATCAGGGAGACCCAGTACTTC | CSGIRETQYF
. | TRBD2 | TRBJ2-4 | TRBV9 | TGTGCCAGCAGCTCAGCGGGGGGGCCTGAAAACATTCAGTACTTC | CASSSAGGPENIQYF
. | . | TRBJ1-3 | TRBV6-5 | TGTGCCAGCAGGCAGGTGAATCTGTCTGGAAACACCATATATTTT | CASRQVNLSGNTIYF
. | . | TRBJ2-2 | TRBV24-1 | TGTGCCACCAGTGACACGGGATCGGGGAACACCGGGGAGCTGTTTTTT | CATSDTGSGNTGELFF
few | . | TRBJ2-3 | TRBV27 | TGTGCCAGCAGTTTTCGCCCAGGGTCGACAGATACGCAGTATTTT | CASSFRPGSTDTQYF
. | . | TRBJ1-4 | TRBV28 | TGTGCCAGCACCTTTCAGGGGATAGAACTGTTTTTT | CASTFQGIELFF
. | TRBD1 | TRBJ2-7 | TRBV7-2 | TGTGCCAGCAGCCGGGACAGTTCCTACGAGCAGTACTTC | CASSRDSSYEQYF
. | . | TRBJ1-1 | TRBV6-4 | TGTGCCAGCAGTGACAGGCAGGGTGAAAAGTTTACTGAAGCTTTCTTT | CASSDRQGEKFTEAFF
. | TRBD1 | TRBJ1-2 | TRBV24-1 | TGTGCCACCAGTGATCACTCGACAGGGTATGGCTACACCTTC | CATSDHSTGYGYTF
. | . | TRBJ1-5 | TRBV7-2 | TGTGCCAGCAGCGCAGGGATTGCCCTATTTCAGCCCCAGCATTTT | CASSAGIALFQPQHF
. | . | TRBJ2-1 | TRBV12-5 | TGTGCTAGTGGTTTGGTAAATCCCCAGCCATCCCGCGGAGAGCAGTTCTTC | CASGLVNPQPSRGEQFF
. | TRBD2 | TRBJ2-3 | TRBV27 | TGTGCCAGCACCCAAGCGGGAGGGCCGACAGATACGCAGTATTTT | CASTQAGGPTDTQYF
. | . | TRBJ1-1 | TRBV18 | TGTGCCAGCGCAGGGGAGTGGAACACTGAAGCTTTCTTT | CASAGEWNTEAFF
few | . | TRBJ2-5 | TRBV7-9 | TGTGCCAGCAGTCCGTTCCAAGAGACCCAGTACTTC | CASSPFQETQYF